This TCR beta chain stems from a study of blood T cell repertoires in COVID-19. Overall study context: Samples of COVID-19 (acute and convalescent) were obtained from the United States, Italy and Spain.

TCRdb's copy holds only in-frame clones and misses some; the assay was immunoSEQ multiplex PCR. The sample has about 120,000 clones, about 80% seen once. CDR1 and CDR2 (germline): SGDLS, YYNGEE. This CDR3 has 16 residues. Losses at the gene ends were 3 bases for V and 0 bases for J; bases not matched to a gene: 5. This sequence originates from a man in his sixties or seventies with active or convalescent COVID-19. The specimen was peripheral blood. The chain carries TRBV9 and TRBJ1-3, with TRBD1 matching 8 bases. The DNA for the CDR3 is TGTGCCAGCAGCGGGACAGGGACATTCTCTGGAAACACCATATATTTT. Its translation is CASSGTGTFSGNTIYF. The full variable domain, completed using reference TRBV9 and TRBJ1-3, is DSGVTQTPKHLITATGQRVTLRCSPRSGDLSVYWYQQSLDQGLQFLIQYYNGEERAKGNILERFSAQQFPDLHSELNLSSLELGDSALYFCASSGTGTFSGNTIYFGEGSWLTVV.